These T cell receptor beta chains were read from a single sample in a study of Ad26.COV2.S vaccination and SARS-CoV-2 variants. Libraries were prepared by immunoSEQ multiplex PCR; TCRdb keeps only in-frame clonotypes and omits some of them. The sample consists of about 410,000 clones, 92% of them appearing once. The specimen comprised peripheral blood, sampled in a trial of Ad26.COV2.S vaccine versus placebo. The source is a person between 18 and 65 years old who received the Ad26.COV2.S COVID-19 vaccine or a placebo. Each CDR3 is given with its conserved first and last residue. The order of the fields is clone size, CDR3 length, V gene, J gene, D gene, CDR3 DNA, CDR3 protein. A D gene is named only where the DNA matches it firmly. The size field is filled for only some rows; it gives once, few, many or a size class.

clone size: NA; CDR3 length: 15; V gene: TRBV15; J gene: TRBJ1-2; D gene: TRBD1; CDR3 DNA: TGTGCCACCAGCAGAGGGGACAGGGCAAGGTATGGCTACACCTTC; CDR3 protein: CATSRGDRARYGYTF
clone size: NA; CDR3 length: 15; V gene: TRBV15; J gene: TRBJ2-7; D gene: NA; CDR3 DNA: TGTGCCACCAGCAGGGGACCGACAGTTACCTACGAGCAGTACTTC; CDR3 protein: CATSRGPTVTYEQYF
clone size: NA; CDR3 length: 11; V gene: TRBV12-3/TRBV12-4; J gene: TRBJ1-1; D gene: NA; CDR3 DNA: TGTGCCAGCCCTTTAGGCACTGAAGCTTTCTTT; CDR3 protein: CASPLGTEAFF
clone size: once; CDR3 length: 16; V gene: TRBV27; J gene: TRBJ1-6; D gene: NA; CDR3 DNA: TGTGCCAGCAGGGAGATGGGGGCATTCTATAATTCACCCCTCCACTTT; CDR3 protein: CASREMGAFYNSPLHF
clone size: NA; CDR3 length: 14; V gene: TRBV28; J gene: TRBJ2-3; D gene: NA; CDR3 DNA: TGTGCCACCCAATTTGGCAGAAACACAGATACGCAGTATTTT; CDR3 protein: CATQFGRNTDTQYF
clone size: NA; CDR3 length: 14; V gene: TRBV10-3; J gene: TRBJ1-5; D gene: TRBD1; CDR3 DNA: TGTGCCACGGGGACAGGCCATAGCAATCAGCCCCAGCATTTT; CDR3 protein: CATGTGHSNQPQHF
clone size: once; CDR3 length: 15; V gene: TRBV15; J gene: TRBJ2-7; D gene: NA; CDR3 DNA: TGTGCCACCAGCAGAGTGCTGGGCGGGACCTACGAGCAGTACTTC; CDR3 protein: CATSRVLGGTYEQYF
clone size: NA; CDR3 length: 14; V gene: TRBV24-1; J gene: TRBJ1-2; D gene: TRBD1; CDR3 DNA: TGTGCCACCAGTGACCGGACAGGGGGCCATGGCTACACCTTC; CDR3 protein: CATSDRTGGHGYTF
clone size: NA; CDR3 length: 11; V gene: TRBV11-2; J gene: TRBJ2-3; D gene: NA; CDR3 DNA: TGTGCCAGCAGCTCCGGGACCCCTCCTTATTTT; CDR3 protein: CASSSGTPPYF
clone size: NA; CDR3 length: 12; V gene: TRBV7-9; J gene: TRBJ1-1; D gene: NA; CDR3 DNA: TGTGCCAGCAGCCCATCCAACCCAGGGGCTTTCTTT; CDR3 protein: CASSPSNPGAFF
clone size: NA; CDR3 length: 14; V gene: TRBV5-1; J gene: TRBJ1-2; D gene: TRBD1; CDR3 DNA: TGCGCCAGCAGCTCCGGGACAGCTAACTATGGCTACACCTTC; CDR3 protein: CASSSGTANYGYTF